These 20 T cell receptor beta chains originate from one sample sequenced in a study of CD8 T cells in ankylosing spondylitis. Study-level findings and limits: The study identified a TCR beta motif of several highly homologous variants that appeared characteristic of ankylosing spondylitis blood.

Their recognized antigens are unknown. TCRdb ran MiXCR on the 5' RACE reads and lists one entry per CDR3 protein. The data hold 200,000 to 250,000 distinct CDR3 sequences, with about 16% observed a single time. The sample was blood, either unsorted or a sorted T cell fraction (not recorded which). All receptors derive from a male donor with ankylosing spondylitis.

This clonotype turned up a few times. V usage is TRBV6-2 or TRBV6-3 and J usage is TRBJ2-2; D is unresolved. The CDR3 spans 13 residues. V shed 2 bases and J shed 10 bases, with 11 bases lying between them. CDR1 MNHEY and CDR2 SVGEGT come from the germline V gene. The CDR3 spells CASSYGEGLELFF. The DNA of the CDR3 is TGTGCCAGCAGTTACGGGGAAGGGCTGGAGCTGTTTTTT.

The rearrangement joins TRBV27 to TRBJ2-3; D is unclear. Trimming left V 2 bases short and J 1 base short, with 13 bases between. The CDR3 is 16 residues long. Germline lookup yields CDR1 MNHEY and CDR2 SMNVEV (reference sequence). For the CDR3, the DNA is TGTGCCAGCAGTTTAGTGTGGGCGCCGGGCACAGATACGCAGTATTTT. Translating it yields CASSLVWAPGTDTQYF.

This clonotype has more than one count but fewer than ten. This sequence joins TRBV2 and TRBJ2-1; 14 bases map to TRBD2. This CDR3 comprises 19 residues. Germline values: CDR1 SNHLY, CDR2 FYNNEI. Trimming at V came to 1 base and at J to 4 bases, leaving 9 bases not matched to a gene. The CDR3 spells CASSEGPGTSGRLYNEQFF. The CDR3 DNA reads as TGTGCCAGCAGTGAAGGCCCTGGGACTAGCGGGAGATTATACAATGAGCAGTTCTTC.

This clonotype was counted between two and nine times. The CDR3 loop is CASSLDRGTDTQYF. In DNA form, the CDR3 reads TGTGCCAGCAGTTTAGACAGGGGGACAGATACGCAGTATTTT. The rearrangement joins TRBV27 to TRBJ2-3; 9 nucleotides line up with TRBD1. Losses at the gene ends were 2 bases for V and 3 bases for J; bases not matched to a gene: 0. Germline assignment: CDR1 MNHEY and CDR2 SMNVEV (reference sequence). The CDR3 spans 14 residues.

This chain uses TRBV6-2 or TRBV6-3 with TRBJ1-5; 9 bases are a match to TRBD1. Germline V gene data show CDR1 as MNHEY and CDR2 as SVGEGT. The V segment lost 2 bases and the J segment 0 bases; nucleotides outside the gene matches: 8. The CDR3 runs 18 residues. CDR3 DNA: TGTGCCAGCAGTTACCACCGGGACAGGGATTATAGCAATCAGCCCCAGCATTTT. Its translation: CASSYHRDRDYSNQPQHF.

The V gene is TRBV7-9, the J gene TRBJ2-1; D is ambiguous. Deletions cut 6 bases from V and 13 bases from J, with 25 bases between. Germline V gene lookup returns CDR1 SEHNR and CDR2 FQNEAQ (reference sequence). The CDR3 is 15 residues long. The CDR3 DNA is TGTGCCAGCAGTTCCGACGAGAGCTTTGAAGAGCCTCAGTTCTTC. The encoded protein is CASSSDESFEEPQFF.

This chain uses TRBV9 with TRBJ2-3, with 9 bases aligning to TRBD1. V was pared by 4 bases and J by 0 bases, with 6 bases of the junction left unmatched. Germline-derived CDR1 and CDR2 are SGDLS and YYNGEE. The CDR3 consists of 16 residues. CDR3 DNA sequence: TGTGCCAGCAGCACCGGACAGGGGCCGAGCACAGATACGCAGTATTTT. Residues: CASSTGQGPSTDTQYF. The whole variable domain, remainder taken from reference TRBV9 and TRBJ2-3, is DSGVTQTPKHLITATGQRVTLRCSPRSGDLSVYWYQQSLDQGLQFLIQYYNGEERAKGNILERFSAQQFPDLHSELNLSSLELGDSALYFCASSTGQGPSTDTQYFGPGTRLTVL.

Written as DNA, the CDR3 is TGCGCCAGCAGCTTGGCAGGGGACCCCTCCTACGAGCAGTACTTC. This gives the protein CASSLAGDPSYEQYF. The gene calls are TRBV5-1 and TRBJ2-7; TRBD1 might be the D (6 bases). The length of the CDR3 is 15 residues. The ends were cut back, 0 bases at V and 0 bases at J, with 10 bases in the middle. Per the germline V gene, CDR1 is SGHRS and CDR2 is YFSETQ. The whole variable domain, remainder taken from reference TRBV5-1 and TRBJ2-7, is KAGVTQTPRYLIKTRGQQVTLSCSPISGHRSVSWYQQTPGQGLQFLFEYFSETQRNKGNFPGRFSGRQFSNSRSEMNVSTLELGDSALYLCASSLAGDPSYEQYFGPGTRLTVT.

This clonotype was seen more than once but under ten times. The chain combines TRBV2 with TRBJ2-1; D is perhaps TRBD2 (6 bases). This CDR3 is built from 14 residues. Germline values: CDR1 SNHLY, CDR2 FYNNEI. With 7 bases removed from V and 6 bases from J, the gap between germline ends came to 16 bases. DNA of the CDR3: TGTGCCAGCATCGGACGGGACTTCGGCAATGAGCAGTTCTTC. Translating it yields CASIGRDFGNEQFF. Drawing the rest from reference TRBV2 and TRBJ2-1, the complete variable domain is EPEVTQTPSHQVTQMGQEVILRCVPISNHLYFYWYRQILGQKVEFLVSFYNNEISEKSEIFDDQFSVERPDGSNFTLKIRSTKLEDSAMYFCASIGRDFGNEQFFGPGTRLTVL.

This clonotype was counted many times. The gene calls are TRBV29-1 and TRBJ2-7; tentative D call: TRBD2 (6 bases). Trimming stripped 6 bases from V and 0 bases from J, with 15 bases between. The CDR3 has 14 residues. Germline V gives CDR1 SQVTM, CDR2 ANQGSEA. The CDR3 loop reads CSVALVDYSYEQYF. CDR3 coding DNA: TGCAGCGTCGCCTTGGTGGACTACTCCTACGAGCAGTACTTC.

This chain joins TRBV5-6 and TRBJ2-1; a weak D match, TRBD1 (5 bases). This CDR3 has 15 residues. CDR1 and CDR2 (germline): SGHDT, YYEEEE. V gave up 0 bases and J gave up 8 bases, with 15 bases separating them. CDR3 coding DNA: TGTGCCAGCAGCTTGGTTTCAGGGTGGTACGATGAGCAGTTCTTC. This encodes CASSLVSGWYDEQFF.

This clonotype was seen only a few times. This chain uses TRBV30 with TRBJ2-5, with D tentatively TRBD2 (6 bases). From germline, CDR1 is GTSNPN and CDR2 SVGIG (reference sequence). The germline V and J ends were trimmed by 2 bases and 3 bases, with 7 bases remaining between them. There are 12 residues in the CDR3. The CDR3 reads CAWSWGEETQYF. In DNA form, the CDR3 reads TGTGCCTGGAGTTGGGGGGAAGAGACCCAGTACTTC.

This clonotype occurred a few times. The chain is built from TRBV20-1 and TRBJ1-1; 7 bases align to TRBD1. CDR3 length: 14 amino acids. The V gene end was trimmed by 8 bases and the J gene end by 9 bases; junction bases not matched to a gene: 18. The V gene's germline CDR1 is DFQATT and CDR2 SNEGSKA (reference sequence). The CDR3 is CSTEPLETGKKAFF. The DNA for the CDR3 is TGCAGTACAGAACCCTTAGAGACAGGGAAGAAAGCTTTCTTT.

This chain joins TRBV6-2 or TRBV6-3 and TRBJ2-3; D remains unclear. Trimming removed 10 bases at V and 2 bases at J, with 13 bases between. Germline loops: CDR1 MNHEY, CDR2 SVGEGT. The CDR3 has 13 residues. The CDR3 protein is CATRSLDTDTQYF. The DNA for the CDR3 is TGTGCCACCCGATCCCTCGACACAGATACGCAGTATTTT.

This clonotype was recorded many times. The V and J genes are TRBV6-2 or TRBV6-3 and TRBJ2-7; D remains ambiguous. Deletions cut 2 bases from V and 3 bases from J, with 5 bases between. From germline, CDR1 is MNHEY and CDR2 SVGEGT. This CDR3 is built from 12 residues. CDR3 residues: CASSYNIYEQYF. The DNA for the CDR3 is TGTGCCAGCAGTTACAACATCTACGAGCAGTACTTC.

The V and J genes are TRBV6-1 and TRBJ2-3; D is tentatively TRBD1 or TRBD2 (6 bases each). From germline, CDR1 is MNHNS and CDR2 SASEGT. Trimming took 1 base from V and 3 from J, leaving 11 bases between them. The CDR3 runs 15 residues. The CDR3 reads CASSEVGGGTDTQYF. In DNA form, the CDR3 reads TGTGCCAGCAGTGAAGTAGGAGGGGGAACAGATACGCAGTATTTT.

The V gene is TRBV7-9, the J gene TRBJ2-7; 7 bases fit TRBD2. Germline loops: CDR1 SEHNR, CDR2 FQNEAQ (reference sequence). V lost 5 bases, J lost 4 bases, and 5 bases stayed unmatched. The CDR3 spans 13 residues. CDR3 nucleotides: TGTGCCAGCAGCACCGGGACTACATACGAGCAGTACTTC. This encodes CASSTGTTYEQYF.

CDR3 bases: TGCAGTGCTTGGGACTATATGCAAGAGACCCAGTACTTC. Its protein is CSAWDYMQETQYF. The chain couples TRBV20-1 to TRBJ2-5; 7 bases are shared with TRBD2. Germline V gene lookup returns CDR1 DFQATT and CDR2 SNEGSKA (reference sequence). CDR3 size: 13 residues. V was pared by 5 bases and J by 2 bases, with 5 bases of the junction left unmatched.

This clonotype was recorded a few times. Written as DNA, the CDR3 is TGTGCCAGCAGTTTGAGGACAGAAGCTTTCTTT. It encodes CASSLRTEAFF. The J gene is TRBJ1-1, the V gene TRBV12-3 or TRBV12-4; D may be TRBD1 (5 bases). V lost 3 bases, J lost 8 bases, and 7 bases lay in between. The CDR3 runs 11 residues.

The chain carries TRBV20-1 and TRBJ2-5; D might be TRBD1 or TRBD2, each matching 5 bases. Germline CDR1 DFQATT, CDR2 SNEGSKA (reference sequence). This CDR3 has 15 amino acids. Trimming cost V 1 base and J 5 bases, with 17 bases left between them. The CDR3 loop is CSARALRDLEETQYF. The CDR3 DNA is TGCAGTGCTAGAGCCCTCCGGGACCTGGAGGAGACCCAGTACTTC.